This T cell receptor beta chain came from a study of spatial heterogeneity in lung cancer. Overall study: In raw reads, more than 8.5 appearances on average were recorded for each unique TCR and UMI combination.

General observations from the study: Tumors with more nonsynonymous mutations had more expanded intratumoral alpha and beta TCRs. Ubiquitous expanded TCR counts tracked ubiquitous nonsynonymous mutations; regional expanded TCR counts tracked regional nonsynonymous mutations.

Trimming took 8 bases from V and 7 from J, leaving 14 bases between them. CDR1 is LNHDA, CDR2 SQIVND, per germline (reference sequence). The CDR3 covers 13 residues. As to time point: sample taken at primary tumor resection. There were some 70 donors, all of them untreated patients with early-stage non-small cell lung cancer. Unsorted tumor, nontumor lung tissue or cryopreserved PBMC supplied the whole RNA. The table lists this clonotype with many counts. The antigen is unknown. One entry per CDR3 protein results from TCRdb running MiXCR on the 5' RACE reads. The sample shows some 7,000 distinct CDR3 sequences, roughly 6.3% of them seen only once.

The chain combines TRBV19 with TRBJ2-2; a weak D match, TRBD2 (5 bases). The material sequenced was lung tumor tissue, taken at surgery. This clonotype originated in a male donor with early-stage non-small cell lung cancer. CDR3 nucleotide sequence: TGTGCCAGTCAAACCCGGCGGGTCGGGGAGCTGTTTTTT. Translation gives CASQTRRVGELFF.